This T cell receptor beta chain originates from a study of CD8 T cells in ankylosing spondylitis. V dropped 1 base and J dropped 13; count of bases not matched to a gene: 2. Germline CDR1 reads MNHEY; CDR2 reads SVGAGI. The CDR3 contains 13 residues. Study-wide findings and caveats: Among TCR beta sequences, a motif of several highly homologous variants appeared characteristic of ankylosing spondylitis blood.

TCRdb called the 5' RACE reads again in MiXCR, with one record for every CDR3 protein. The table has 85,000 to 100,000 distinct CDR3 sequences, 8.8% seen once; the top ten hold roughly 5%. This clonotype occurred many times. What it binds is not known. This clonotype was sampled from a male donor with ankylosing spondylitis or in good health (not recorded which). The chain recombines TRBV6-5 with TRBJ1-6; 9 bases match TRBD1. Material: blood, either unsorted or a sorted T cell fraction (not recorded which). The CDR3 DNA reads as TGTGCCAGCAGTTACTGGACAGGGGCGCCCCTCCACTTT. Protein sequence: CASSYWTGAPLHF.